Listed here is a single TCR beta chain. TCRdb processed the 5' RACE reads anew with MiXCR; each CDR3 protein has one entry. The repertoire holds about 580,000 distinct CDR3 sequences, with less than 20% as singletons. CDR1 is SGHAT, CDR2 FQNNGV, per germline. The CDR3 has 15 residues. V was pared by 7 bases and J by 2 bases, with 15 bases between. These data are taken from a study of T cells after yellow fever vaccination. This TCR was sampled from a man aged 18-30 years who received the YFV17D yellow fever vaccine. Specimen: PBMCs, collected 5 days after the first yellow fever vaccination. The chain links TRBV11-2 to TRBJ2-1, with D possibly being TRBD2 (6 bases). The CDR3 coding sequence is TGTGCCAGCACCCTAGGCGGAGGGCCCTACAATGAGCAGTTCTTC. Its translation is CASTLGGGPYNEQFF.